What follows is one TCR beta chain and its context. In this sample, this clonotype turned up many times. This receptor's antigen is unknown. Per-base quality was not reported, and no clone a single base away is much larger than it. These data belong to a study of T-cell reconstitution after alpha-beta-depleted transplantation in children (dated by TCRdb to about 2016). For context, the study as a whole: T-cell immune reconstitution after TCRalphabeta/CD19-depleted allogeneic hematopoietic cell transplantation in children was quantitatively tracked in the study by means of TCR repertoire profiling. Broader findings and caveats from the paper: The apparently early recovery of alphabetaT-cell counts about two months after transplant reportedly depended on only several hundred rapidly expanded clones that came from non-depleted graft cells. In some patients, the high TCRbeta diversity seen at day 60 was put down to recipient T cells and intrathymic progenitors that had survived conditioning. Over the following months the frequencies of hyperexpanded clones went down, and after one year T-cell counts and TCRbeta diversity were mostly credited to newly produced T cells.

Library method: PCR. The reads were generated on an Illumina HiSeq 2500. TCR library preparation used molecular barcoding, with unique molecular identifiers applied to normalize quantification of the TCRbeta repertoire. In TCRdb, the public reads were trimmed at Q25 with fastp and aligned with MiXCR, with productive beta chains retained. Here each entry gathers all rows of one CDR3 protein and keeps the most common genes and DNA. Present in this sample are about 260,000 distinct CDR3 sequences, around 7.8% of which were seen just once. The ten most abundant clones make up about 6.4% of the sample. The CDR3 holds 12 amino acids from the cysteine to the phenylalanine. The only DNA kept is the CDR3, 36 bases in frame from the first base. From a lookup of the germline V gene (reference sequence), CDR1 and CDR2 are LGHDT and YNNKEL. Trimming costs V 2 bases and J 11 bases, and their ends lie 7 bases apart.

Read against the paper, the sample's treatment or condition label means: allogeneic hematopoietic cell transplantation with graft depleted of TCRalphabeta T cells and CD19 B cells. The transplant recipients were children given TCRalphabeta/CD19-depleted allogeneic hematopoietic cell grafts. The starting material was PBMCs, mostly from graft donor cells, obtained 180 days after TCRalphabeta/CD19-depleted stem cell transplant. The V and J genes are TRBV3-1 and TRBJ1-6, with the D segment identity uncertain. This TCR derives from a male patient between 10 and 17 years old who had a stem cell transplant for acute lymphoblastic leukemia, so the T cells may come from the graft donor. The DNA is as follows: TGTGCCAGCAGCCAACTGGGAGCACCCCTCCACTTT. It is translated as CASSQLGAPLHF.